Below, 31 T cell receptor beta chains from the same sample are listed, as sequenced in a study of cytomegalovirus exposure and HLA in healthy donors. The repertoire was sequenced with immunoSEQ multiplex PCR; TCRdb's copy has only in-frame clones and lacks some. The table lists about 240,000 clones, approximately 86% of them singletons, with around 1.2% in the top ten. Material for sequencing was PBMCs. The receptors were sampled from a woman in her twenties or thirties in good health and CMV-seropositive.

The chain links TRBV6-1 to TRBJ2-1; maybe TRBD2 (6 bases). In germline, CDR1 is MNHNS, CDR2 SASEGT. The V end was cut by 7 bases, the J end by 1 base, with 11 bases between. CDR3 length equals 14 residues. CDR3 DNA: TGTGCCAGCATCCGGGACTCTTCCTACAATGAGCAGTTCTTC. Translated: CASIRDSSYNEQFF.

The chain carries TRBV4-1 and TRBJ2-1; 7 bases align to TRBD1. The CDR3 has 14 residues. The trim removed 3 bases at V and 3 bases at J, leaving 2 bases unmatched. From germline, CDR1 is MGHRA and CDR2 YSYEKL. CDR3 DNA sequence: TGCGCCAGCAGCCAGACAGGGAACTACAATGAGCAGTTCTTC. Its translation is CASSQTGNYNEQFF.

This clone was seen a few times. The V gene is TRBV5-1, the J gene TRBJ2-5; TRBD2 agrees at 10 bases. The CDR3 is made up of 17 amino acids. The trim removed 0 bases at V and 5 bases at J, leaving 10 bases unmatched. Germline CDR1 is SGHRS and CDR2 is YFSETQ. The CDR3 here is CASSLGLAGAPGETQYF. The DNA of the CDR3 is TGCGCCAGCAGCTTGGGGCTAGCGGGAGCCCCAGGGGAGACCCAGTACTTC.

The chain combines TRBV27 with TRBJ2-3; 8 bases are shared with TRBD2. Looked up from germline, CDR1 is MNHEY and CDR2 is SMNVEV (reference sequence). This CDR3 region has 17 residues. With 5 bases clipped from V and 6 bases from J, the junction kept 16 bases outside the gene matches. The CDR3 nucleotides are TGTGCCAGCAGTCCGCGCCCCGGGAGGGCCGGGTATGATACGCAGTATTTT. It encodes CASSPRPGRAGYDTQYF.

The rearrangement joins TRBV25-1 to TRBJ1-1, with D perhaps matching TRBD1 (5 bases). The germline gives CDR1 MGHDK, CDR2 SYGVNS. The CDR3 spans 14 residues. V was trimmed by 3 bases and J by 1 base, leaving 9 bases between them. The CDR3 bases are TGTGCCAGCAGTGAGGTGGGGGGGAACACTGAAGCTTTCTTT. It encodes CASSEVGGNTEAFF.

V and J are TRBV30 and TRBJ1-5; 7 bases line up with TRBD1. V was pared by 4 bases and J by 4 bases, with 7 bases of the junction left unmatched. The CDR3 length is 14 residues. Looked up from germline, CDR1 is GTSNPN and CDR2 is SVGIG (reference sequence). The CDR3 spells CAWTVGQPNQPQHF. CDR3 DNA: TGTGCCTGGACGGTGGGACAGCCTAATCAGCCCCAGCATTTT.

The chain carries TRBV7-3 and TRBJ2-2; TRBD2 is a possible D gene (5 bases). This CDR3 has 17 residues. The germline V gene encodes CDR1 SGHTA and CDR2 FQGTGA. V shed 4 bases and J shed 6 bases, with 21 bases lying between them. DNA for the CDR3: TGTGCCAGCAGCTCGAGGACCCCAGAGGGTCCGGCCGGGGAGCTGTTTTTT. Its translation: CASSSRTPEGPAGELFF.

The rearrangement uses TRBV7-8 and TRBJ2-3, with 7 bases that match TRBD1. CDR3 length: 15 residues. Unmatched junction bases numbered 0, after V lost 0 bases and J lost 0 bases. Germline CDR1 and CDR2: SGHVS and FQNEAQ. The CDR3 coding sequence is TGTGCCAGCAGCTTAGCGGGACAGAGCACAGATACGCAGTATTTT. Amino acids: CASSLAGQSTDTQYF.

This chain connects TRBV6-4 to TRBJ2-7; no firm D call. Germline lookup yields CDR1 MRHNA and CDR2 SNTAGT. The ends were cut back, 3 bases at V and 5 bases at J, with 5 bases in the middle. This CDR3 spans 11 amino acids. CDR3 amino acids: CASSDSDEQYF. As DNA, the CDR3 is TGTGCCAGCAGTGATAGTGACGAGCAGTACTTC.

The V and J genes are TRBV14 and TRBJ1-1; 9 nucleotides align to TRBD1. Trimming removed 3 bases from V and 4 bases from J; junction bases left unmatched: 12. The CDR3 covers 17 residues. Germline CDR1 and CDR2: SGHDN and FVKESK. CDR3: CASSQRTGEFWSTEAFF. The DNA of the CDR3 is TGTGCCAGCAGCCAGAGGACAGGGGAGTTCTGGAGCACTGAAGCTTTCTTT.

The table lists this clone with a count of one. The chain joins TRBV19 to TRBJ2-5; 10 nucleotides line up with TRBD1. This CDR3 region has 14 residues. J gave up 5 bases and V 5 bases, and 5 bases lay outside the gene matches. Germline lookup yields CDR1 LNHDA and CDR2 SQIVND (reference sequence). The CDR3 DNA reads TGTGCCAGTAGTTCGTGGACAGGGGGGGAGACCCAGTACTTC. It specifies CASSSWTGGETQYF.

V and J are TRBV29-1 and TRBJ1-1; D may be TRBD1 (5 bases). Germline CDR1 is SQVTM and CDR2 is ANQGSEA. This CDR3 is built from 18 residues. V lost 7 bases, J lost 0 bases, and 27 bases lay in between. The CDR3 DNA reads TGCAGCGCCAACGTAGGGGAATCTAAGACAGACATGAACACTGAAGCTTTCTTT. Its protein product is CSANVGESKTDMNTEAFF.

This rearrangement joins TRBV19 to TRBJ2-5; 7 bases agree with TRBD2. The CDR3 consists of 15 residues. Germline trimming cut 1 base from V and 5 bases from J; bases unmatched to any gene: 7. Germline V CDR1 and CDR2: LNHDA, SQIVND (reference sequence). The CDR3 here is CASSIAPGGLETQYF. The CDR3 DNA reads as TGTGCCAGTAGTATAGCTCCGGGAGGATTGGAGACCCAGTACTTC.

The chain combines TRBV5-4 with TRBJ2-2, with TRBD2 matching 8 bases. CDR1 and CDR2 (germline): SGHNT, YYREEE (reference sequence). With 5 bases clipped from V and 4 bases from J, the junction kept 10 bases outside the gene matches. The CDR3 is made up of 16 amino acids. CDR3 nucleotides: TGTGCCAGCAGGACGACTAGCGCCTTTGGCACCGGGGAGCTGTTTTTT. It is translated as CASRTTSAFGTGELFF.

There are a few counts of this clone. Different DNA sequences within this sample yield the same CDR3. The V gene is TRBV30, the J gene TRBJ1-2; D might be TRBD1 (5 bases). CDR3 length: 11 residues. Germline V lookup: CDR1 GTSNPN, CDR2 SVGIG (reference sequence). With 0 bases removed from V and 8 bases from J, the gap between germline ends came to 7 bases. CDR3 sequence reads: CAWSVQGGYTF. CDR3 bases: TGTGCCTGGAGTGTCCAGGGCGGCTACACCTTC.

The V and J genes are TRBV5-4 and TRBJ1-4; D is possibly TRBD1 (5 bases). The CDR3 has 14 amino acids. Per the germline V gene, CDR1 is SGHNT and CDR2 is YYREEE (reference sequence). Trimming took 5 bases from V and 7 from J, leaving 15 bases between them. The CDR3, as DNA: TGTGCCAGCAGTGGGGGGTTGGATAGTGAAAAACTGTTTTTT. Residues: CASSGGLDSEKLFF.

V and J are TRBV6-1 and TRBJ1-4; D is perhaps TRBD1 (5 bases). Trimming took 10 bases from V and 6 from J, leaving 18 bases between them. Germline assignment: CDR1 MNHNS and CDR2 SASEGT. The CDR3 loop spans 14 amino acids. CDR3 in amino acids: CATESTERDEKLFF. The CDR3 DNA follows: TGTGCCACCGAATCGACAGAAAGGGATGAAAAACTGTTTTTT.

The chain joins TRBV4-1 to TRBJ1-2; no clear D. The germline V gene encodes CDR1 MGHRA and CDR2 YSYEKL. This CDR3 has 18 amino acids. The V end lost 0 bases, the J end lost 4 bases, and 21 bases lay between the germline ends. In nucleotides, the CDR3 is TGCGCCAGCAGCCAAGAACGGGCCGGGGATTTACTTTTCTATGGCTACACCTTC. Its translation: CASSQERAGDLLFYGYTF.

In this sample, this clone turned up once. This chain joins TRBV4-2 and TRBJ2-3; 11 bases are a match to TRBD2. This CDR3 has 18 residues. Unmatched junction bases numbered 8, after V lost 1 base and J lost 2 bases. Germline V gene data show CDR1 as LGHNA and CDR2 as YNFKEQ. CDR3 protein: CASSQALTSGIDTDTQYF. CDR3 sequence (DNA): TGTGCCAGCAGCCAAGCCCTGACTAGCGGGATCGACACAGATACGCAGTATTTT.

The V call is TRBV28, the J call TRBJ2-6; no definite D call. The CDR3 loop spans 16 amino acids. Germline values: CDR1 MDHEN, CDR2 SYDVKM. Between the trimmed V and J ends, which lost 8 bases and 0 bases, there was a span of 14 bases. The CDR3 protein is CASLEQKSSGANVLTF. The CDR3 bases are TGTGCCAGCTTAGAACAGAAATCCTCTGGGGCCAACGTCCTGACTTTC.

The chain carries TRBV19 and TRBJ2-7; 12 bases align to TRBD2. The CDR3 is made up of 18 amino acids. CDR1 LNHDA and CDR2 SQIVND come from the germline V gene (reference sequence). V lost 3 bases to trimming and J lost 0 bases; unmatched junction nucleotides: 9. This chain's CDR3 is CASSIKAPTSGSSYEQYF. DNA of the CDR3: TGTGCCAGTAGTATTAAGGCCCCGACTAGCGGGAGCTCCTACGAGCAGTACTTC.

This clone was recorded once. The chain uses TRBV6-1 and TRBJ2-2; 7 positions agree with TRBD1. The J segment lost 3 bases and the V segment lost 7 bases, leaving 5 bases of the junction unmatched. The V gene's germline CDR1 is MNHNS and CDR2 SASEGT. CDR3 length: 14 residues. The CDR3 loop reads CASKAQGYTGELFF. The CDR3 DNA reads TGTGCCAGCAAAGCACAGGGGTACACCGGGGAGCTGTTTTTT.

This rearrangement joins TRBV12-5 to TRBJ2-3, with 7 nucleotides matching TRBD1. The CDR3 extends over 16 amino acids. The junction had 7 bases not matched to a gene; V was cut back by 3 bases and J by 1 base. Germline-derived CDR1 and CDR2 are LGHNT and FRNRAP. The CDR3 loop is CASGFSQGGGTDTQYF. The CDR3 nucleotides are TGTGCTAGTGGTTTTTCCCAAGGGGGCGGCACAGATACGCAGTATTTT. Variable domain in full (rest from reference TRBV12-5 and TRBJ2-3): DARVTQTPRHKVTEMGQEVTMRCQPILGHNTVFWYRQTMMQGLELLAYFRNRAPLDDSGMPKDRFSAEMPDATLATLKIQPSEPRDSAVYFCASGFSQGGGTDTQYFGPGTRLTVL.

This clone was seen only a few times. The rearrangement joins TRBV7-9 to TRBJ1-3, with 7 positions matching TRBD1. The germline V gene encodes CDR1 SEHNR and CDR2 FQNEAQ (reference sequence). This CDR3 is 14 amino acids long. J lost 4 bases, V lost 1 base, and 1 base had no gene match. The CDR3 spells CASSLEGQGNTIYF. The CDR3 DNA is TGTGCCAGCAGCTTAGAGGGACAGGGAAACACCATATATTTT.

The chain recombines TRBV7-9 with TRBJ1-2; D gene ambiguous. This CDR3 comprises 14 residues. With 1 base removed from V and 2 bases from J, the gap between germline ends came to 8 bases. The germline CDR1 and CDR2 sequences are SEHNR and FQNEAQ (reference sequence). The CDR3 sequence: CASSLGGPNYGYTF. The CDR3 DNA reads as TGTGCCAGCAGCTTAGGTGGGCCCAACTATGGCTACACCTTC.

This rearrangement joins TRBV2 to TRBJ2-6; D is unclear. The germline gives CDR1 SNHLY, CDR2 FYNNEI. The V end lost 7 bases, the J end lost 4 bases, and 17 bases lay between the germline ends. The CDR3 runs to 16 residues. The CDR3 nucleotides read TGTGCCAGCATGTCAGGCGAAAGGCCCGGGGCCAACGTCCTGACTTTC. This sequence encodes CASMSGERPGANVLTF.

This clone has just one count. The chain combines TRBV28 with TRBJ2-3, with 14 bases aligning to TRBD2. This CDR3 has 19 amino acids. V gave up 5 bases and J gave up 4 bases; unmatched junction bases: 14. Looked up from germline, CDR1 is MDHEN and CDR2 is SYDVKM. This CDR3 is CASSQKGTSGSSMPDTQYF. CDR3 DNA sequence: TGTGCCAGCAGTCAGAAAGGGACTAGCGGGAGTTCCATGCCAGATACGCAGTATTTT.

Turning to this clone: The junction differs from germline at one of its ends, possibly a read error. The chain recombines TRBV5-1 with TRBJ1-2; D is unresolved. The germline V gene has CDR1 SGHRS and CDR2 YFSETQ. The length of the CDR3 is 14 residues. The CDR3 sequence: CASSLEPRGSGYTF. CDR3 DNA: TGCGCCAGCAGTTTGGAGCCTCGAGGGAGCGGCTACACCTTC.

This CDR3 reads CATSRVDRALNEKLFF. CDR3 DNA sequence: TGTGCCACCAGCAGAGTCGACAGGGCACTCAATGAAAAACTGTTTTTT. The chain has TRBV15 and TRBJ1-4; the match to TRBD1 covers 7 bases. The trim removed 1 base at V and 5 bases at J, leaving 7 bases unmatched. The CDR3 sequence is 16 residues long. In germline, CDR1 is LNHNV, CDR2 YYDKDF (reference sequence).

This chain connects TRBV4-1 to TRBJ1-2; possible D gene TRBD1, 6 bases. The CDR3 length is 17 residues. Per the germline V gene, CDR1 is MGHRA and CDR2 is YSYEKL. Trimming took off 0 bases at V and 7 bases at J, with 21 bases between the two ends. The CDR3 DNA sequence: TGCGCCAGCAGCCAAGATTTCCCCAGGGGAGTACAGGGTGGCTACACCTTC. Protein product: CASSQDFPRGVQGGYTF.

This clone was picked up one time. The rearrangement joins TRBV7-9 to TRBJ1-1; D not certain. CDR3 length: 15 residues. V was clipped by 0 bases and J by 0 bases, with 8 bases between them. Germline V gene data show CDR1 as SEHNR and CDR2 as FQNEAQ (reference sequence). CDR3: CASSLAGPMNTEAFF. In DNA form, the CDR3 reads TGTGCCAGCAGCTTAGCTGGGCCTATGAACACTGAAGCTTTCTTT.